Presented here are 13 T cell receptor beta chains from one specimen sequenced in a study of radiation and T cells in renal cell carcinoma. The data were produced by immunoSEQ multiplex PCR, yet TCRdb's version contains in-frame clones alone and is incomplete. The data hold approximately 80,000 clones, with 89% observed a single time. Described time point: blood 4 weeks post-SBRT, at nephrectomy. Noted treatment: 15 Gy SBRT to primary tumor, nephrectomy 4 weeks later. The material sequenced was blood, taken from a patient whose treatment included radiotherapy and nephrectomy. These receptors were obtained from a woman between 65 and 79 years old with renal cell carcinoma.

The V call is TRBV6-1, the J call TRBJ2-7; TRBD1 matches 8 bases. Germline V gene lookup returns CDR1 MNHNS and CDR2 SASEGT. J lost 4 bases, V lost 7 bases, and 9 bases had no gene match. The CDR3 is 14 amino acids. The CDR3: CASTRAGGLYEQYF. DNA for the CDR3: TGTGCCAGCACCCGGGCAGGGGGCTTGTACGAGCAGTACTTC.

This chain joins TRBV28 and TRBJ1-6; D is perhaps TRBD1 (5 bases). CDR1 MDHEN and CDR2 SYDVKM come from the germline V gene. This CDR3 region has 14 residues. V gave up 3 bases and J gave up 5 bases, with 8 bases separating them. CDR3 amino acids: CASSLVTDNSPLHF. CDR3 nucleotides: TGTGCCAGCAGTTTGGTGACAGATAATTCACCCCTCCACTTT. The full variable domain, rest sourced from reference TRBV28 and TRBJ1-6, is DVKVTQSSRYLVKRTGEKVFLECVQDMDHENMFWYRQDPGLGLRLIYFSYDVKMKEKGDIPEGYSVSREKKERFSLILESASTNQTSMYLCASSLVTDNSPLHFGNGTRLTVT.

The chain joins TRBV11-2 to TRBJ1-5, with no clear D. Germline-derived CDR1 and CDR2 are SGHAT and FQNNGV. This CDR3 has 15 amino acids. The V end was cut by 0 bases, the J end by 7 bases, with 13 bases between. The CDR3 sequence is CASSLDLWGGQPQHF. The CDR3 region has the DNA TGTGCCAGCAGCTTAGATCTCTGGGGAGGACAGCCCCAGCATTTT.

The V and J genes are TRBV7-8 and TRBJ2-6; D call uncertain. Germline assignment: CDR1 SGHVS and CDR2 FQNEAQ. The CDR3 totals 14 residues. Between the trimmed V and J ends, which lost 0 bases and 2 bases, there was a span of 2 bases. CDR3 amino acids: CASSLATGANVLTF. In nucleotides, the CDR3 is TGTGCCAGCAGCTTAGCTACTGGGGCCAACGTCCTGACTTTC.

This clone was detected once. The rearrangement joins TRBV9 to TRBJ1-4, with D unclear. CDR3 length equals 13 residues. Trimming took 2 bases from V and 4 from J, leaving 6 bases between them. The germline CDR1 and CDR2 sequences are SGDLS and YYNGEE. DNA of the CDR3: TGTGCCAGCAGCGTGGGAGATAATGAAAAACTGTTTTTT. This gives the protein CASSVGDNEKLFF.

This clone was seen a single time. The rearrangement joins TRBV19 to TRBJ1-6; D call uncertain. There are 19 residues in the CDR3. V lost 6 bases and J 0 bases, leaving 21 bases between the germline ends. Germline-derived CDR1 and CDR2 are LNHDA and SQIVND (reference sequence). The CDR3 loop is CASSKKAGDYSSYNSPLHF. CDR3 in DNA: TGTGCCAGTAGCAAGAAGGCAGGAGATTATAGCTCCTATAATTCACCCCTCCACTTT. The full variable domain, rest sourced from reference TRBV19 and TRBJ1-6, is DGGITQSPKYLFRKEGQNVTLSCEQNLNHDAMYWYRQDPGQGLRLIYYSQIVNDFQKGDIAEGYSVSREKKESFPLTVTSAQKNPTAFYLCASSKKAGDYSSYNSPLHFGNGTRLTVT.

The chain carries TRBV12-5 and TRBJ1-2, with 7 bases aligning to TRBD1. The germline gives CDR1 LGHNT, CDR2 FRNRAP. Unmatched junction bases numbered 10, after V lost 0 bases and J lost 0 bases. This CDR3 contains 18 residues. CDR3 amino acids: CASGLVLARDSPNYGYTF. Written as DNA, the CDR3 is TGTGCTAGTGGTTTGGTACTCGCAAGGGACAGCCCTAACTATGGCTACACCTTC.

The CDR3 DNA sequence: TGTGCCAGCAGTGTGACAAGGGGTTCCGAGCAGTACTTC. This codes for CASSVTRGSEQYF. The chain joins TRBV27 to TRBJ2-5, with D maybe TRBD1 (5 bases). The J call may be wrong; the DNA end is better matched by TRBJ2-7. Germline loops: CDR1 MNHEY, CDR2 SMNVEV (reference sequence). This CDR3 has 13 amino acids.

The V gene is TRBV6-5, the J gene TRBJ2-1; no clear D gene. The CDR3 extends over 15 amino acids. Germline assignment: CDR1 MNHEY and CDR2 SVGAGI. V dropped 5 bases and J dropped 2 bases, with 13 bases sitting between them. Here the CDR3 DNA reads TGTGCCAGCAGTCCCTATGGGGTGACCTACAATGAGCAGTTCTTC. Protein product: CASSPYGVTYNEQFF.

The chain combines TRBV7-9 with TRBJ2-2; TRBD2 matches 7 bases. The CDR3 sequence is 16 residues long. Per the germline V gene, CDR1 is SEHNR and CDR2 is FQNEAQ (reference sequence). V was clipped by 1 base and J by 4 bases; unmatched bases: 6. CDR3: CASSLEAGVGTGELFF. The DNA for the CDR3 is TGTGCCAGCAGCTTAGAGGCGGGGGTTGGCACCGGGGAGCTGTTTTTT.

The gene calls are TRBV19 and TRBJ1-2; TRBD1 is a possible D gene (6 bases). The CDR3 runs to 15 residues. Trimming removed 7 bases at V and 4 bases at J, with 19 bases between. The germline V gene has CDR1 LNHDA and CDR2 SQIVND (reference sequence). CDR3 DNA: TGTGCCAGTACCGCGGAGGGGGGGCGCTTCTATGGCTACACCTTC. Translation: CASTAEGGRFYGYTF.

The chain carries TRBV5-1 and TRBJ1-1; 7 nucleotides align to TRBD1. Trimming at V came to 6 bases and at J to 1 base, leaving 6 bases not matched to a gene. CDR3 length equals 14 residues. Germline values: CDR1 SGHRS, CDR2 YFSETQ. Here the CDR3 reads CASTLTGANTEAFF. The CDR3 DNA reads TGCGCCAGCACCCTAACAGGGGCGAACACTGAAGCTTTCTTT.

This rearrangement joins TRBV7-6 to TRBJ1-2; D perhaps matches TRBD1 (6 bases). Germline CDR1 SGHVS, CDR2 FNYEAQ. The V and J ends lost 5 bases and 6 bases respectively, with 13 bases between them. This CDR3 spans 13 amino acids. The CDR3 DNA is TGTGCCAGCAGCCACAGGGTTTCGGATGGCTACACCTTC. It specifies CASSHRVSDGYTF.